This T cell receptor beta chain was recovered during a study of cytomegalovirus exposure and HLA in healthy donors. Study-wide results and limits: Data from an earlier analysis indicated that most TCR beta V segments were productive either about 90% or about 30% of the time. CMV antigen specificity of a few CMV-associated chains was confirmed in vitro.

It was with 60 Vbeta and 13 Jbeta primers that the PCR ran. The assay was immunoSEQ multiplex PCR, and TCRdb's table has in-frame clones only and misses some. The sample includes more than 110,000 clones, around 75% seen only once; the top ten take more than 3%. Germline assignment: CDR1 LGHNA and CDR2 YSLEER. The length of the CDR3 is 15 residues. Unmatched junction bases numbered 4, after V lost 0 bases and J lost 4 bases. Turning to this clone: The antigen remains unidentified.

This TCR derives from a female donor in good health and CMV-seronegative. Sequenced: PBMCs. The V and J genes are TRBV4-3 and TRBJ2-5, with 8 bases identical to TRBD2. The CDR3 sequence: CASSQEKLAGETQYF. The CDR3 DNA sequence: TGCGCCAGCAGCCAAGAGAAGCTAGCGGGAGAGACCCAGTACTTC.